This T cell receptor beta chain appears in the sequencing data of a study of blood T cell repertoires in COVID-19. TCRdb's copy holds only in-frame clones and misses some; the assay was immunoSEQ multiplex PCR. This sample has around 250,000 clones, with 80% to 85% found just once. Unmatched junction bases numbered 5, after V lost 3 bases and J lost 1 base. In germline, CDR1 is KGHSH, CDR2 LQKENI. This CDR3 comprises 15 residues. This clone was seen a few times. The sequencing input was peripheral blood. The source is a man aged 45-60 years with active or convalescent COVID-19. The chain is built from TRBV18 and TRBJ1-2, with 7 bases matching TRBD1. The CDR3 here is CASSPGTDLNYGYTF. The DNA of the CDR3 is TGTGCCAGCTCACCGGGGACAGATCTTAACTATGGCTACACCTTC. The full variable domain, completed using reference TRBV18 and TRBJ1-2, is NAGVMQNPRHLVRRRGQEARLRCSPMKGHSHVYWYRQLPEEGLKFMVYLQKENIIDESGMPKERFSAEFPKEGPSILRIQQVVRGDSAAYFCASSPGTDLNYGYTFGSGTRLTVV.